This T cell receptor beta chain derives from a study of identical twins. TCRdb used MiXCR to reprocess the 5' RACE reads, holding one entry per CDR3 protein. The data show over 200,000 distinct CDR3 sequences, with over 5% seen just once and more than 14% held by the top ten. No donor was unhealthy or non-Caucasian. The sample was also reused in another study, on T cells expressing NK-cell markers. That source adds: In four donors, dominant clonotypes made up about 25-60.1% of CD3+CD56-NKG2C+ cells.

The sample was CD8+ T cells sorted from blood. This TCR derives from a woman between 18 and 29 years old in good health.

The CDR3 sequence is CSARHGGTTSYNEQFF. In DNA, the CDR3 is TGCAGTGCTAGACACGGGGGCACCACATCCTACAATGAGCAGTTCTTC. V gene TRBV20-1 combines with J gene TRBJ2-1; D possibly uses TRBD1 or TRBD2 (6 bases each). The CDR3 consists of 16 residues. The germline V and J ends were trimmed by 2 bases and 1 base, with 15 bases remaining between them. CDR1 is DFQATT and CDR2 is SNEGSKA in the germline V gene (reference sequence).